This TCR beta chain was sequenced in a study of blood T cells in healthy people across ages. Findings and limits, study-wide: Leaving the PBMCs unsorted stopped any conclusive comparison of naive versus antigen-experienced cells. Investigators treated diversity estimates from one million T cells as underestimates.

From germline, CDR1 is SGHRS and CDR2 YFSETQ. CDR3 length: 14 residues. V was cut by 0 bases and J by 6 bases, with 10 bases left in between. On this clonotype itself: Antigen unknown.

The second PCR ran roughly 6 to 12 cycles with a sample-barcoded 5' primer and J-beta primers. Each of the cDNA molecules was tagged by a template-switch adaptor with 12 random nucleotides. Each CDR3 protein gets one entry after TCRdb re-called the 5' RACE reads with MiXCR. Counted here are about 800,000 distinct CDR3 sequences, 25% occurring once; the ten biggest clones make up around 3.6%. This same sample was also taken into another study, of T cells of mothers and their children. That source reports: During the second PCR, the M1S primer introduced sample barcodes along with 2-4 random nucleotides.

The receptor comes from a boy between 5 and 17 years old in good health. The J gene is TRBJ2-1, the V gene TRBV5-1; D remains ambiguous. Sequenced sample: blood. As DNA, the CDR3 is TGCGCCAGCAGCTTGGAGGGTTGGGGCAATGAGCAGTTCTTC. Translating gives CASSLEGWGNEQFF.